The rows below give T cell receptor beta chains drawn from one sample of a study of T-cell reconstitution after alpha-beta-depleted transplantation in children. TCRdb re-analysed the PCR reads in MiXCR, keeping a single row per CDR3 protein. There are some 140,000 distinct CDR3 sequences in the sample; roughly 10% occur only once, and under 30% lies in the top ten. The sample in question was PBMCs, mostly from graft donor cells, obtained 180 days after TCRalphabeta/CD19-depleted stem cell transplant. All receptors come from a girl in the first two years of life who had a stem cell transplant for combined immunodeficiency, so the T cells may come from the graft donor. The CDR3 runs from the conserved cysteine through the conserved F or W. The D gene is left open where the match is weak. Size tells how often a clone was seen (once, few, many) or the class of an expanded clone, and some rows leave it out.

v_call	j_call	clone_size	d_call	cdr3_aa	cdr3_nt
TRBV7-2	TRBJ2-1	few	-	CASSSSPNEQFF	TGTGCCAGCAGCTCGTCACCAAATGAGCAGTTCTTC
TRBV12-3/TRBV12-4	TRBJ2-2	-	-	CASSPYSGNTGELFF	TGTGCCAGCAGTCCTTATAGCGGGAACACCGGGGAGCTGTTTTTT
TRBV7-2	TRBJ2-1	few	-	CASSLGGLMNEQFF	TGTGCCAGCAGCTTAGGGGGGCTGATGAATGAGCAGTTCTTC
TRBV7-2	TRBJ1-2	few	-	CASSLWKAYGYTF	TGTGCCAGCAGCTTATGGAAGGCTTATGGCTACACCTTC
TRBV25-1	TRBJ2-2	-	TRBD2	CASSEYSSGGTGELFF	TGTGCCAGCAGTGAATATTCTAGCGGGGGCACCGGGGAGCTGTTTTTT
TRBV5-1	TRBJ2-3	many	TRBD1	CASSPGQTPFTDTQYF	TGCGCCAGCAGCCCGGGACAGACACCTTTCACAGATACGCAGTATTTT
TRBV29-1	TRBJ2-7	-	-	CSVASPYEQYF	TGCAGCGTTGCTAGTCCCTACGAGCAGTACTTC
TRBV21-1	TRBJ2-7	many	-	CASTIHLGRQFSSYEQYF	TGTGCCAGCACCATACACTTAGGGCGACAGTTCAGCTCCTACGAGCAGTACTTC
TRBV29-1	TRBJ1-2	-	-	CSVDITGNYGYTF	TGCAGCGTTGATATTACAGGGAACTATGGCTACACCTTC
TRBV20-1	TRBJ2-1	-	-	CSARTGSYNEQFF	TGCAGTGCTAGAACGGGCTCCTACAATGAGCAGTTCTTC
TRBV7-7	TRBJ2-4	-	-	CASSLPRAQNLDIQYF	TGTGCTAGCAGCTTACCCCGGGCCCAAAATCTCGACATTCAGTACTTC
TRBV10-3	TRBJ2-3	few	TRBD1	CAISEDRENTQYF	TGTGCCATCAGTGAGGACAGGGAGAATACGCAGTATTTT
TRBV20-1	TRBJ2-4	-	-	CSAVVRQEHSQYF	TGCAGTGCCGTGGTGAGACAGGAGCACAGTCAGTACTTC
TRBV29-1	TRBJ2-1	-	-	CSVESGVDWSSYNEQFF	TGCAGCGTTGAAAGTGGGGTAGACTGGAGCTCCTACAATGAGCAGTTCTTC
TRBV28	TRBJ2-5	many	TRBD1	CASRGQGRETQYF	TGTGCCAGCAGAGGACAGGGACGAGAGACCCAGTACTTC
TRBV20-1	TRBJ2-5	-	-	CSAPGEGLETQYF	TGCAGTGCCCCAGGTGAAGGGCTGGAGACCCAGTACTTC
TRBV11-2	TRBJ2-1	-	-	CASSSKAGNGNEQFF	TGTGCCAGCAGCTCTAAGGCAGGGAATGGTAATGAGCAGTTCTTC
TRBV7-2	TRBJ2-7	-	-	CASSYSWPRSSYEQYF	TGTGCCAGCAGCTACTCCTGGCCTCGGAGCTCCTACGAGCAGTACTTC